The 12 T cell receptor beta chains below all came from one sample that was sequenced in a study of beta chain features in type 1 diabetes. Sequencing targeted expressed TCRB transcripts, as all isolated RNA had been reverse transcribed. TCRdb's copy holds only in-frame clones and misses some; the assay was immunoSEQ multiplex PCR. The table lists under 400,000 clones, about 20% of them singletons, with around 0.04% in the top ten. The sequencing input was naive CD4+ T cells from blood. All receptors derive from a woman between 18 and 29 years old in good health.

The J gene is TRBJ2-7, the V gene TRBV6-5; weak D call: TRBD2 (6 bases). V lost 7 bases, J lost 2 bases, and 9 bases lay in between. Germline V gene data show CDR1 as MNHEY and CDR2 as SVGAGI. The CDR3 totals 12 residues. The CDR3 here is CASTGLTYEQYF. The CDR3 DNA reads as TGTGCCAGCACAGGACTAACCTACGAGCAGTACTTC.

This clone was seen more than once but under ten times. Its ends do not fully match the called genes, so a read error is possible. The V call is TRBV7-9, the J call TRBJ2-7, with 14 bases fitting TRBD2. Germline CDR1 and CDR2: SEHNR and FQNEAQ (reference sequence). This CDR3 has 12 residues. CDR3 DNA sequence: TGTGCCAGCAGCTCGGGACTAGCGGGAGCCTTTTTT. Amino acids: CASSSGLAGAFF. Drawing the rest from reference TRBV7-9 and TRBJ2-7, the complete variable domain is DTGVSQNPRHKITKRGQNVTFRCDPISEHNRLYWYRQTLGQGPEFLTYFQNEAQLEKSRLLSDRFSAERPKGSFSTLEIQRTEQGDSAMYLCASSSGLAGAFFGPGTRLTVT.

This clone appeared a few times. V usage is TRBV6-5 and J usage is TRBJ2-3; no clear D. Germline V gene lookup returns CDR1 MNHEY and CDR2 SVGAGI. This CDR3 region has 14 residues. Trimming cost V 2 bases and J 2 bases, with 8 bases left between them. The CDR3 nucleotides are TGTGCCAGCAGTTACAGCCAGGCCACAGATACGCAGTATTTT. Its translation is CASSYSQATDTQYF.

The chain joins TRBV5-1 to TRBJ2-2, with TRBD2 matching 10 bases. The CDR3 has 16 residues. V lost 0 bases, J lost 4 bases, and 3 bases stayed unmatched. CDR1 is SGHRS and CDR2 is YFSETQ in the germline V gene. The CDR3: CASSLASSGSTGELFF. As DNA, the CDR3 is TGCGCCAGCAGCTTGGCGTCTAGCGGGAGCACCGGGGAGCTGTTTTTT.

This chain uses TRBV5-6 with TRBJ1-1; 9 bases agree with TRBD1. Germline CDR1 reads SGHDT; CDR2 reads YYEEEE. The CDR3 runs to 17 residues. V was clipped by 1 base and J by 1 base; unmatched bases: 8. The CDR3 spells CASSLIRDRERNTEAFF. The CDR3 DNA is TGTGCCAGCAGCTTGATCCGGGACAGGGAGAGGAACACTGAAGCTTTCTTT.

This clone was detected only a few times. This chain links TRBV9 with TRBJ2-6, with D tentatively TRBD1 (6 bases). The CDR3 consists of 17 residues. V lost 4 bases, J lost 0 bases, and 14 bases lay in between. Per the germline V gene, CDR1 is SGDLS and CDR2 is YYNGEE. As DNA, the CDR3 is TGTGCCAGCAGCCCAACCGCAGGGGCCTCTGGGGCCAACGTCCTGACTTTC. Its protein is CASSPTAGASGANVLTF.

Remarks on this clone: A single base separates this from a much larger clone, so it may be a read error. The sample contains more than one DNA sequence encoding this CDR3. The chain uses TRBV9 and TRBJ2-5; no firm D call. The CDR3 is made up of 11 amino acids. Germline V gives CDR1 SGDLS, CDR2 YYNGEE. Between the trimmed V and J ends, which lost 5 bases and 2 bases, there was a span of 4 bases. The CDR3 protein is CASSSQETQYF. CDR3 nucleotide sequence: TGTGCCAGCAGTTCTCAAGAGACCCAGTACTTC. Complete variable domain (other parts from reference TRBV9 and TRBJ2-5): DSGVTQTPKHLITATGQRVTLRCSPRSGDLSVYWYQQSLDQGLQFLIQYYNGEERAKGNILERFSAQQFPDLHSELNLSSLELGDSALYFCASSSQETQYFGPGTRLLVL.

The V gene is TRBV5-1, the J gene TRBJ2-5; D is uncertain. This CDR3 spans 16 amino acids. CDR1 and CDR2 from the germline V gene are SGHRS and YFSETQ. With 0 bases removed from V and 5 bases from J, the gap between germline ends came to 17 bases. CDR3 sequence reads: CASSLASVAALETQYF. In DNA, the CDR3 is TGCGCCAGCAGCTTGGCTTCCGTGGCGGCGTTGGAGACCCAGTACTTC.

J is TRBJ2-5 and V is TRBV29-1; 7 bases are shared with TRBD2. The CDR3 sequence is 13 residues long. J lost 5 bases, V lost 8 bases, and 11 bases had no gene match. Germline V gives CDR1 SQVTM, CDR2 ANQGSEA. CDR3 loop: CSRTSGGEETQYF. In DNA form, the CDR3 reads TGCAGCCGAACCTCGGGAGGCGAGGAGACCCAGTACTTC.

This clone has only a few counts. This rearrangement joins TRBV4-2 to TRBJ1-5, with TRBD1 as a possible D gene (5 bases). V was shortened by 1 base and J by 4 bases, with 14 bases between the two germline ends. The CDR3 has 16 amino acids. Germline V gene sequence: CDR1 LGHNA, CDR2 YNFKEQ. The CDR3 loop is CASSQGSGGPNQPQHF. The CDR3 coding sequence is TGTGCCAGCAGCCAAGGGTCCGGGGGACCGAATCAGCCCCAGCATTTT.

This clone has a handful of counts. The J gene is TRBJ2-7, the V gene TRBV29-1, with 11 nucleotides matching TRBD2. The germline CDR1 and CDR2 sequences are SQVTM and ANQGSEA. The CDR3 consists of 14 residues. With 6 bases clipped from V and 7 bases from J, the junction kept 11 bases outside the gene matches. DNA for the CDR3: TGCAGCGTCAGTTTGGGGCTAGCGGGGGGAGAGCAGTACTTC. Protein: CSVSLGLAGGEQYF.

The chain recombines TRBV9 with TRBJ2-2; D is unresolved. Per the germline V gene, CDR1 is SGDLS and CDR2 is YYNGEE. The CDR3 sequence is 14 residues long. V shed 1 base and J shed 4 bases, with 8 bases lying between them. In DNA form, the CDR3 reads TGTGCCAGCAGCGTAAACTCTCTCACCGGGGAGCTGTTTTTT. Translated: CASSVNSLTGELFF.